The source of this TCR beta chain is a study of T cell responses to AZD1222 COVID-19 vaccine. Clones were sequenced by immunoSEQ multiplex PCR, and TCRdb holds only the in-frame ones, with some missing. The sample records about 120,000 clones, approximately 87% being singletons. Germline V gene data show CDR1 as SGDLS and CDR2 as YYNGEE. The CDR3 contains 13 residues. With 4 bases removed from V and 4 bases from J, the gap between germline ends came to 12 bases. The chain employs TRBV9 and TRBJ2-7; possibly TRBD2 for D (6 bases). This TCR derives from an adult in good health. The sequences come from peripheral blood, collected on day 0 of AZD1222 vaccination. In DNA, the CDR3 is TGTGCCAGCAGCCGGAGTGGAGGGTACGAGCAGTACTTC. Translation: CASSRSGGYEQYF.